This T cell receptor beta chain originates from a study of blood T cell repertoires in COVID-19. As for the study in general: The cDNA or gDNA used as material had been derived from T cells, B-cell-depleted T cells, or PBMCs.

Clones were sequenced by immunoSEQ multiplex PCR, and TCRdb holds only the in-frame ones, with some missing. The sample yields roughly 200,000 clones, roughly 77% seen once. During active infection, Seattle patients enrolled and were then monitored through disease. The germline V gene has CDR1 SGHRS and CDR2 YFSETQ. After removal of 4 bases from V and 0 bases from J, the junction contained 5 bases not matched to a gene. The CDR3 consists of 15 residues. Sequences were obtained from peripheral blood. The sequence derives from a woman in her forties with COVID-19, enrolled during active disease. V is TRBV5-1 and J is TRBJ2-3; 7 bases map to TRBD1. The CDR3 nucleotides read TGCGCCAGCAGCACGCGACAGGGTAGCACAGATACGCAGTATTTT. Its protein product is CASSTRQGSTDTQYF.